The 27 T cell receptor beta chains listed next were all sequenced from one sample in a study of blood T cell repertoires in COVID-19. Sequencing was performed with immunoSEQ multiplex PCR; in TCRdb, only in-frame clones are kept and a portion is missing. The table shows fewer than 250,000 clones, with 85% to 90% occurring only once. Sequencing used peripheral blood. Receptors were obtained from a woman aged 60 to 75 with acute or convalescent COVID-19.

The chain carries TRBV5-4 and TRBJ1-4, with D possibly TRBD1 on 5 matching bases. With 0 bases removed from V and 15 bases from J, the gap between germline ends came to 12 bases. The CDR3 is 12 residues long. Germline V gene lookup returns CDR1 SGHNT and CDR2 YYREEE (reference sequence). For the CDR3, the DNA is TGTGCCAGCAGCTTGGTAGCGGGGGACTTGTTTTTT. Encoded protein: CASSLVAGDLFF.

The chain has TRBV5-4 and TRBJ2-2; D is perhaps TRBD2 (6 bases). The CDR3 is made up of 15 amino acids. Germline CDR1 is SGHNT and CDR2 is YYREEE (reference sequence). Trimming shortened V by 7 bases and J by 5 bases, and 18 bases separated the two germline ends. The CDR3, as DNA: TGTGCCAGCGGGGACTCTCTGACCAGTACCGGGGAGCTGTTTTTT. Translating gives CASGDSLTSTGELFF.

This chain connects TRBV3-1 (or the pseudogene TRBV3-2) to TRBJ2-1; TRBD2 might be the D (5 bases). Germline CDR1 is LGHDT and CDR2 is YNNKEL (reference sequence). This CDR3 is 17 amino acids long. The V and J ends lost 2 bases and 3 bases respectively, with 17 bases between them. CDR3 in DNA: TGTGCCAGCAGCCAACCGGGAATCCACCAGGACTACAATGAGCAGTTCTTC. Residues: CASSQPGIHQDYNEQFF.

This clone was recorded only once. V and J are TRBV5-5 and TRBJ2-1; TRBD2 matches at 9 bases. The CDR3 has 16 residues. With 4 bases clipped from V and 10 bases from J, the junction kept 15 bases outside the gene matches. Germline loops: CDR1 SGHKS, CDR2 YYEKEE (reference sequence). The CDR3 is CASSPEREALLEEQFF. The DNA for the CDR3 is TGTGCCAGCAGCCCGGAGCGGGAGGCCCTTTTGGAGGAGCAGTTCTTC.

The CDR3 sequence: CASSLGGGGAADTQYF. CDR3 nucleotides: TGTGCCAGCAGCTTAGGAGGCGGGGGGGCCGCAGATACGCAGTATTTT. The rearrangement links TRBV11-3 to TRBJ2-3; 9 positions match TRBD2. Germline V gene sequence: CDR1 SGHNT, CDR2 YENEEA. Losses at the gene ends were 1 base for V and 4 bases for J; bases not matched to a gene: 6. The CDR3 covers 16 residues.

The CDR3: CASRKGGGSYNEQFF. CDR3 DNA sequence: TGTGCCAGCAGAAAGGGTGGGGGGTCCTACAATGAGCAGTTCTTC. The rearrangement uses TRBV6-5 and TRBJ2-1, with a weak D call TRBD2 (6 bases). The ends were cut back, 6 bases at V and 1 base at J, with 13 bases in the middle. From germline, CDR1 is MNHEY and CDR2 SVGAGI. This CDR3 has 15 amino acids.

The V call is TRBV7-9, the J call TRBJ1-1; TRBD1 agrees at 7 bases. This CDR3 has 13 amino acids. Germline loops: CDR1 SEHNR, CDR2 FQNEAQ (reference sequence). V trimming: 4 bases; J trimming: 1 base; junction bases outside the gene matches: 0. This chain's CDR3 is CASSWDRNTEAFF. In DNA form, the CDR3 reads TGTGCCAGCAGCTGGGACAGGAACACTGAAGCTTTCTTT.

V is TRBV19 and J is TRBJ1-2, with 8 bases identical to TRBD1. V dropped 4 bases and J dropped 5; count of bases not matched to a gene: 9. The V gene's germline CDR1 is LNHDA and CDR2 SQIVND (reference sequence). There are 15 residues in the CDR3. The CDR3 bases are TGTGCCAGTAGTACCCCGGGGACAGGCTTTTATGGCTACACCTTC. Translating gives CASSTPGTGFYGYTF.

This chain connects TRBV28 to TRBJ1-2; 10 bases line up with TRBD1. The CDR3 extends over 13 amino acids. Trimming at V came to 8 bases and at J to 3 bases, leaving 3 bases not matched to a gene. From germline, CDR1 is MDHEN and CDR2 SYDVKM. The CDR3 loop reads CASDRGRDYGYTF. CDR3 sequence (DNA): TGTGCCAGCGACAGGGGGCGAGACTATGGCTACACCTTC.

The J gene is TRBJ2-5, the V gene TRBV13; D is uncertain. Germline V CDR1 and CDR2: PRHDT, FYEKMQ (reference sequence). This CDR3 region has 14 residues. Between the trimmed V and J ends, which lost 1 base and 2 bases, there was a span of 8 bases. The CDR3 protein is CASSLVFNQETQYF. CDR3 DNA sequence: TGTGCCAGCAGCTTAGTTTTTAATCAAGAGACCCAGTACTTC. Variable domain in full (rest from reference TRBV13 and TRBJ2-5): AAGVIQSPRHLIKEKRETATLKCYPIPRHDTVYWYQQGPGQDPQFLISFYEKMQSDKGSIPDRFSAQQFSDYHSELNMSSLELGDSALYFCASSLVFNQETQYFGPGTRLLVL.

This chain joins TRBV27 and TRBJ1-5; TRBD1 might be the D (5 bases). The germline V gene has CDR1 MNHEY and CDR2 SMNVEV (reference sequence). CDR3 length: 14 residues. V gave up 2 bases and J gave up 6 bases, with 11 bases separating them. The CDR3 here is CASSLAGFFQPQHF. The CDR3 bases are TGTGCCAGCAGTTTAGCAGGGTTTTTTCAGCCCCAGCATTTT.

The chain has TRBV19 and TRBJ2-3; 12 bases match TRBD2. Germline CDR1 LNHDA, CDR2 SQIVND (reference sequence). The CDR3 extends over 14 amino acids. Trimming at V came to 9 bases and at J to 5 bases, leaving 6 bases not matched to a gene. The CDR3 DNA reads TGTGCCAGCGGACTAGCGGGAAGGGTAGATACGCAGTATTTT. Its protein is CASGLAGRVDTQYF.

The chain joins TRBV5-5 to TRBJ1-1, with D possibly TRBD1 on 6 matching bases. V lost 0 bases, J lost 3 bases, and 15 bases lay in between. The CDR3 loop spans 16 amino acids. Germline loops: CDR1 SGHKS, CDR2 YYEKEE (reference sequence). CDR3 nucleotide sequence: TGTGCCAGCAGCTTGGGTACAGGGTTTGTCGACACTGAAGCTTTCTTT. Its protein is CASSLGTGFVDTEAFF.

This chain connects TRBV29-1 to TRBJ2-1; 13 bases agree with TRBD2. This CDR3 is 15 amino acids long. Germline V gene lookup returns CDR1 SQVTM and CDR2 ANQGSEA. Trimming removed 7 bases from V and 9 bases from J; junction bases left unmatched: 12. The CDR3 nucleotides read TGCAGCGCTGCTTTGGGACTAGCGGGGAGGGTTGAGCAGTTCTTC. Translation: CSAALGLAGRVEQFF.

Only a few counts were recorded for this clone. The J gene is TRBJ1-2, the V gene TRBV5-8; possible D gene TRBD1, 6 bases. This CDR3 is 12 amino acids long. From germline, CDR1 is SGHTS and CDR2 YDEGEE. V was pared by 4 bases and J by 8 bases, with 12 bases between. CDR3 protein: CASSAGQIGYTF. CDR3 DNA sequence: TGTGCCAGCAGCGCCGGACAGATCGGCTACACCTTC.

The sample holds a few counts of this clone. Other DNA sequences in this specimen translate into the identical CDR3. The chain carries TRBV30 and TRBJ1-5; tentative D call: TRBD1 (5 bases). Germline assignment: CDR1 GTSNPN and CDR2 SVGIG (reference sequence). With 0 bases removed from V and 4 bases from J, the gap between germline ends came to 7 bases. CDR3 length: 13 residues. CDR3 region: CAWSVRGNQPQHF. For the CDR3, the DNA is TGTGCCTGGAGTGTACGGGGGAATCAGCCCCAGCATTTT.

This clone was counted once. CDR3: CASSADMNTEAFF. The DNA of the CDR3 is TGCGCCAGCAGTGCAGATATGAACACTGAAGCTTTCTTT. The chain is built from TRBV10-1 and TRBJ1-1; the D is unclear. V was trimmed by 4 bases and J by 0 bases, leaving 6 bases between them. There are 13 residues in the CDR3. Germline CDR1 and CDR2: WNHNN and SYGVQD (reference sequence).

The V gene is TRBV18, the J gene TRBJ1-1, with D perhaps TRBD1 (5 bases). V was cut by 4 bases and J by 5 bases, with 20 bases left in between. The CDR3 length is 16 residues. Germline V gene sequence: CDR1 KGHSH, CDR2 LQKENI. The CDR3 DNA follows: TGTGCCAGCTCACGACTCGGGACCGGGAGAGGTACTGAAGCTTTCTTT. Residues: CASSRLGTGRGTEAFF.

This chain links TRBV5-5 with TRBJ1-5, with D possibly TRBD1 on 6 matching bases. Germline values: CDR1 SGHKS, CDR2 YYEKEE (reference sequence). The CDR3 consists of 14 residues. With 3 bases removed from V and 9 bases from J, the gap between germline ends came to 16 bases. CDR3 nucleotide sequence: TGTGCCAGCAGCTCAAATACAGGGTCCGGGCCCCAGCATTTT. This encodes CASSSNTGSGPQHF.

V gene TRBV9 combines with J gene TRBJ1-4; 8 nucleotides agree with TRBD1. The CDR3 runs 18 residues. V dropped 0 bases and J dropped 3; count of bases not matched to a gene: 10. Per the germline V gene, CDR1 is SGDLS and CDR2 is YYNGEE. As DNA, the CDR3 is TGTGCCAGCAGCGTAGGTTCCCTTCTACAGGGGGCTAATGAAAAACTGTTTTTT. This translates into CASSVGSLLQGANEKLFF.

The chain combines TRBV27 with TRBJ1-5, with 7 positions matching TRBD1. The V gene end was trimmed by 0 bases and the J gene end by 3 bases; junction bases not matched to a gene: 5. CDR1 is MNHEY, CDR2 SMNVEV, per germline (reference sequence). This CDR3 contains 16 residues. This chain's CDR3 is CASSLSGRGFNQPQHF. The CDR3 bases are TGTGCCAGCAGTTTATCGGGCAGGGGGTTCAATCAGCCCCAGCATTTT.

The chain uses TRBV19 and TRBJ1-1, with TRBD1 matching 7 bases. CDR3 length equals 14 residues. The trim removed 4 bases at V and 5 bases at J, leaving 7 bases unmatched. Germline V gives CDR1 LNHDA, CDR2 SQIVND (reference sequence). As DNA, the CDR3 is TGTGCCAGTAGTAGAGACAGGGTAGGGACTGAAGCTTTCTTT. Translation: CASSRDRVGTEAFF.

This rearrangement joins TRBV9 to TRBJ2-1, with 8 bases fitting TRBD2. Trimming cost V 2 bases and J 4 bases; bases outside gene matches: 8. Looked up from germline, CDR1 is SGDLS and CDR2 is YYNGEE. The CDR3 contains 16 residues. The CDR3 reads CASSVLTSGDYNEQFF. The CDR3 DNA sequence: TGTGCCAGCAGCGTTCTAACTAGCGGAGATTACAATGAGCAGTTCTTC.

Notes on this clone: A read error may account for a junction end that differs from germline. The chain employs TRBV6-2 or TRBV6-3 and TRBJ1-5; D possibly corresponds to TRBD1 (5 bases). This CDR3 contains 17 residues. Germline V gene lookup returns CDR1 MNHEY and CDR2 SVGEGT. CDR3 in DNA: TGTGCCAGCAGTCACTCATGGGGGGGATCGGGCAATCAGCCCCAGCATTTT. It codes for CASSHSWGGSGNQPQHF.

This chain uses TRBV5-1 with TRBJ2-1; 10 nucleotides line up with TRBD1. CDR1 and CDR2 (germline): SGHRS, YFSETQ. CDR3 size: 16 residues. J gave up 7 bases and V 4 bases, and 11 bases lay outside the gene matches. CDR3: CASSSGRTGGSNEQFF. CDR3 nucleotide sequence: TGCGCCAGCAGCAGCGGTAGGACAGGGGGGTCAAATGAGCAGTTCTTC.

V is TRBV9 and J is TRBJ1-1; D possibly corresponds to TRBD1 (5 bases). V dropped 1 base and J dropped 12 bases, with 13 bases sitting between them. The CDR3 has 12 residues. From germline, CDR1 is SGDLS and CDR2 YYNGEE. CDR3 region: CASSVRRGIPFF. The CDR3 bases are TGTGCCAGCAGCGTAAGGAGGGGAATTCCTTTCTTT.

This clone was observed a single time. Written as DNA, the CDR3 is TGTGCCAGCACAACGACGGGACAGGTTAACTATGGCTACACCTTC. Translation gives CASTTTGQVNYGYTF. The chain has TRBV5-4 and TRBJ1-2, with 8 bases that match TRBD1. The CDR3 is made up of 15 amino acids. Trimming at V came to 6 bases and at J to 1 base, leaving 8 bases not matched to a gene. CDR1 is SGHNT and CDR2 is YYREEE in the germline V gene (reference sequence). Full variable domain (outside the CDR3, taken from reference TRBV5-4 and TRBJ1-2): ETGVTQSPTHLIKTRGQQVTLRCSSQSGHNTVSWYQQALGQGPQFIFQYYREEENGRGNFPPRFSGLQFPNYSSELNVNALELDDSALYLCASTTTGQVNYGYTFGSGTRLTVV.